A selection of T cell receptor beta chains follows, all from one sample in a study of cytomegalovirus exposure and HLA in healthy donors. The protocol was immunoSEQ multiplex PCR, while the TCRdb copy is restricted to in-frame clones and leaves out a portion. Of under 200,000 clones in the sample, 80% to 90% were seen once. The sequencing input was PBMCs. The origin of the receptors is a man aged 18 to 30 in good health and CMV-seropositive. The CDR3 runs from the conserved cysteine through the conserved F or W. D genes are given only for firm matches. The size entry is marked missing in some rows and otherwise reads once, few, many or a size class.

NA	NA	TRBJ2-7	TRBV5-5	CASSFVPGDIYEQYF	TGTGCCAGCAGCTTCGTGCCAGGGGACATCTACGAGCAGTACTTC
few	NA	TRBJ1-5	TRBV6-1	CASSEDSQPQHF	TGTGCCAGCAGTGAAGACAGCCAGCCCCAGCATTTT
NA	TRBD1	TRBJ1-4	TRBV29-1	CSVAGTGRVKLFF	TGCAGCGTAGCTGGGACAGGGAGAGTAAAACTGTTTTTT
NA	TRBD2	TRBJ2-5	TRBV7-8	CASSLGLAGGGETQYF	TGTGCCAGCAGCTTAGGGCTAGCGGGGGGGGGCGAGACCCAGTACTTC
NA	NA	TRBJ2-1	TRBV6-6	CASSYTSLKNDEQFF	TGTGCCAGCAGTTACACTAGCCTGAAGAACGATGAGCAGTTCTTC
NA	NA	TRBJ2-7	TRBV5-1	CASSPEASGEQYF	TGCGCCAGCAGCCCGGAGGCCTCTGGGGAGCAGTACTTC
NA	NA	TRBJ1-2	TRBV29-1	CSVVTESLNYGYTF	TGCAGCGTCGTGACGGAGTCTCTTAACTATGGCTACACCTTC
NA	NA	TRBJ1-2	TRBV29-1	CSVDIGVPYGYTF	TGCAGCGTTGATATCGGGGTTCCGTATGGCTACACCTTC
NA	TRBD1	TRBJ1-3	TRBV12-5	CASGAGQGGGNTIYF	TGTGCTAGTGGTGCCGGACAGGGAGGTGGAAACACCATATATTTT
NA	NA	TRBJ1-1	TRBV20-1	CSARDRGEAFF	TGCAGTGCTAGAGATAGGGGTGAAGCTTTCTTT
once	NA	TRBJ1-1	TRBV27	CASRPDPRRVVNTEAFF	TGTGCCAGCAGACCGGACCCGCGGAGGGTTGTAAACACTGAAGCTTTCTTT
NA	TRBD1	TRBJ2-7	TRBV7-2	CASSSSRDSIYEQYF	TGTGCCAGCAGCTCAAGCCGGGACAGTATCTACGAGCAGTACTTC
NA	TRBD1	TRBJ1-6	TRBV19	CASTRRIVGTGYNSPLHF	TGTGCCAGTACCCGTCGGATAGTCGGGACAGGGTATAATTCACCCCTCCACTTT
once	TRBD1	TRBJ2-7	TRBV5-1	CASRLGQGGNEQYF	TGCGCCAGCAGATTAGGACAGGGGGGCAACGAGCAGTACTTC
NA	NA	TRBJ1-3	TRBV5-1	CASSTETRTGNTIYF	TGCGCCAGCAGCACCGAGACACGCACTGGAAACACCATATATTTT
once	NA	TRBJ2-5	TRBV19	CASGGARTAIETQYF	TGTGCCAGTGGCGGGGCCCGGACGGCGATTGAGACCCAGTACTTC
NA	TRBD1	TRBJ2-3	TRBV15	CATSRVGTGGGDTQYF	TGTGCCACCAGCAGAGTCGGGACAGGGGGGGGAGATACGCAGTATTTT
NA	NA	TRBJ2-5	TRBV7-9	CASSNSGWETQYF	TGTGCCAGCAGTAATTCGGGGTGGGAGACCCAGTACTTC